The sequence of this TCR beta chain was determined in a study of CD8 T cells in Susac syndrome. With random hexamers, reverse transcription was performed on about 0.5 to 1 ug of RNA. TCRdb ran MiXCR on the immunoSEQ multiplex PCR reads and lists one entry per CDR3 protein. Seen here are 110,000 or so distinct CDR3 sequences, 94% observed once, and the top ten hold 0.098%. TCR beta sequencing was performed on blood CD8+ and CD4+ T cells. Negative isolation yielded CD4+ and CD8+ T cells, and FACS enriched TEMRA cells. Material for sequencing was CD4+ T cells from PBMCs. The source is a human donor in good health.

Here the CDR3 reads CASSPSGGNTEAFF. As DNA, the CDR3 is TGTGCCAGCTCACCTTCTGGAGGGAACACTGAAGCTTTCTTT. The chain recombines TRBV18 with TRBJ1-1, with D unresolved. Germline V CDR1 and CDR2: KGHSH, LQKENI. V dropped 3 bases and J dropped 1 base, with 9 bases sitting between them. This CDR3 has 14 amino acids.